Listed below are T cell receptor beta chains from one sample, sequenced in a study of cytomegalovirus exposure and HLA in healthy donors. The protocol was immunoSEQ multiplex PCR, while the TCRdb copy is restricted to in-frame clones and leaves out a portion. The sample has some 100,000 clones; roughly 72% are singletons. Material for sequencing was PBMCs. These receptors came from a woman in her 50s in good health and CMV-seropositive. The CDR3 runs from the conserved cysteine through the conserved F or W. Fields, in order: CDR3 length, J gene, clone size, D gene, V gene, CDR3 DNA, CDR3 protein. D genes are given only for firm matches. Clone size appears in some rows only: once, few, many, or a class for an expanded clone.

len: 14; j_gene: TRBJ1-5; abundance: few; d_gene: -; v_gene: TRBV30; CDR3nt: TGTGCCTGGAGTGTGGGGGGTAGCAATCAGCCCCAGCATTTT; CDR3aa: CAWSVGGSNQPQHF
len: 13; j_gene: TRBJ1-2; abundance: -; d_gene: TRBD1; v_gene: TRBV4-2; CDR3nt: TGTGCCAGCAGCCTCGGGACAGTCTATGGCTACACCTTC; CDR3aa: CASSLGTVYGYTF
len: 18; j_gene: TRBJ1-5; abundance: -; d_gene: -; v_gene: TRBV27; CDR3nt: TGTGCCAGCAGCCCGCTCGGACAGATCTCTTATAGCAATCAGCCCCAGCATTTT; CDR3aa: CASSPLGQISYSNQPQHF
len: 15; j_gene: TRBJ2-5; abundance: -; d_gene: TRBD1; v_gene: TRBV7-9; CDR3nt: TGTGCCAGCAGCAGCGGGGACAGGGTGGAAGAGACCCAGTACTTC; CDR3aa: CASSSGDRVEETQYF
len: 12; j_gene: TRBJ1-1; abundance: -; d_gene: -; v_gene: TRBV5-1; CDR3nt: TGCGCCAGCAGCAGACAACCGCCCGAAGCTTTCTTT; CDR3aa: CASSRQPPEAFF
len: 16; j_gene: TRBJ1-1; abundance: -; d_gene: -; v_gene: TRBV7-2; CDR3nt: TGTGCCAGCAGCTTAGGAGTCGCGACAGCGTACGGTGAAGCTTTCTTT; CDR3aa: CASSLGVATAYGEAFF
len: 12; j_gene: TRBJ1-4; abundance: few; d_gene: -; v_gene: TRBV30; CDR3nt: TGTGCCTGCAGGGTCCCTAATGAAAAACTGTTTTTT; CDR3aa: CACRVPNEKLFF
len: 18; j_gene: TRBJ1-4; abundance: once; d_gene: TRBD1; v_gene: TRBV5-1; CDR3nt: TGCGCCAGCAGCTTGGGGTGGACAGGGGGCGCGAAAAGTGAAAAACTGTTTTTT; CDR3aa: CASSLGWTGGAKSEKLFF
len: 20; j_gene: TRBJ2-5; abundance: once; d_gene: TRBD1; v_gene: TRBV15; CDR3nt: TGTGCCACCAGCAGTATACCGGGACAGGGAATGGGACCGACACAAGAGACCCAGTACTTC; CDR3aa: CATSSIPGQGMGPTQETQYF
len: 14; j_gene: TRBJ1-6; abundance: -; d_gene: -; v_gene: TRBV7-2; CDR3nt: TGTGCCAGCAGCTTAGACAGGAGTGGATCACCCCTCCACTTT; CDR3aa: CASSLDRSGSPLHF
len: 15; j_gene: TRBJ1-2; abundance: -; d_gene: TRBD1; v_gene: TRBV28; CDR3nt: TGTGCCAGCAGGGGCGGACAGGGAAACAGCTATGGCTACACCTTC; CDR3aa: CASRGGQGNSYGYTF
len: 13; j_gene: TRBJ2-1; abundance: -; d_gene: -; v_gene: TRBV11-2; CDR3nt: TGTGCCAGCAGCTTAGAACGGGGCAATGAGCAGTTCTTC; CDR3aa: CASSLERGNEQFF
len: 16; j_gene: TRBJ1-6; abundance: -; d_gene: -; v_gene: TRBV6-1; CDR3nt: TGTGCCAGCAGTGAAGCGGGGCTTTCTGTCACTTCAGGGGCACGGTTT; CDR3aa: CASSEAGLSVTSGARF
len: 15; j_gene: TRBJ2-2; abundance: -; d_gene: -; v_gene: TRBV29-1; CDR3nt: TGCAGCGTTGAAGGCACACCGTCGGGGACCGGGGAGCTGTTTTTT; CDR3aa: CSVEGTPSGTGELFF
len: 14; j_gene: TRBJ1-1; abundance: -; d_gene: -; v_gene: TRBV6-5; CDR3nt: TGTGCCAGCAGCTCCTGGGGGCGGAGCACTGAAGCTTTCTTT; CDR3aa: CASSSWGRSTEAFF
len: 12; j_gene: TRBJ2-1; abundance: few; d_gene: TRBD1; v_gene: TRBV29-1; CDR3nt: TGCAGCGTTATCGGACAGGGCGTAGAGCAGTTCTTC; CDR3aa: CSVIGQGVEQFF
len: 13; j_gene: TRBJ2-7; abundance: -; d_gene: -; v_gene: TRBV30; CDR3nt: TGTGCCTGGAGACTTCCTAGCTCCTACGAGCAGTACTTC; CDR3aa: CAWRLPSSYEQYF
len: 16; j_gene: TRBJ2-4; abundance: -; d_gene: -; v_gene: TRBV4-1; CDR3nt: TGCGCCAGCAGTACGACAGGTAAAGAAGTCAAAAACATTCAGTACTTC; CDR3aa: CASSTTGKEVKNIQYF
len: 19; j_gene: TRBJ2-1; abundance: -; d_gene: TRBD2; v_gene: TRBV19; CDR3nt: TGTGCCAGTAGAAAATTGGGGACTAGCGGGGGGAACGAGTACAATGAGCAGTTCTTC; CDR3aa: CASRKLGTSGGNEYNEQFF
len: 13; j_gene: TRBJ1-2; abundance: once; d_gene: -; v_gene: TRBV19; CDR3nt: TGTGCCAGTAGTAGAGGGACATACTATGGCTACACCTTC; CDR3aa: CASSRGTYYGYTF
len: 14; j_gene: TRBJ1-6; abundance: -; d_gene: TRBD1; v_gene: TRBV5-1; CDR3nt: TGCGCCAGCAGCCTGACAGGGGGAAATTCACCCCTCCACTTT; CDR3aa: CASSLTGGNSPLHF
len: 13; j_gene: TRBJ1-5; abundance: -; d_gene: -; v_gene: TRBV28; CDR3nt: TGTGCCATTCAGGACAGTGCGTACCAGCCCCAGCATTTT; CDR3aa: CAIQDSAYQPQHF
len: 15; j_gene: TRBJ2-1; abundance: -; d_gene: -; v_gene: TRBV7-2; CDR3nt: TGTGCCAGCAGCTTAACTGCGGCCCCCTACAATGAGCAGTTCTTC; CDR3aa: CASSLTAAPYNEQFF
len: 16; j_gene: TRBJ1-2; abundance: once; d_gene: TRBD1; v_gene: TRBV19; CDR3nt: TGTGCCAGTAGTACGATTCCGGGACAGCAAAACTATGGCTACACCTTC; CDR3aa: CASSTIPGQQNYGYTF
len: 16; j_gene: TRBJ1-5; abundance: once; d_gene: -; v_gene: TRBV18; CDR3nt: TGTGCCAGCTCACCACGCGAAACAGGCTACAATCAGCCCCAGCATTTT; CDR3aa: CASSPRETGYNQPQHF
len: 15; j_gene: TRBJ2-1; abundance: -; d_gene: -; v_gene: TRBV5-5; CDR3nt: TGTGCCAGCAGCTTGGCGTGGAGCTCCTACAATGAGCAGTTCTTC; CDR3aa: CASSLAWSSYNEQFF
len: 17; j_gene: TRBJ2-7; abundance: -; d_gene: TRBD2; v_gene: TRBV7-2; CDR3nt: TGTGCCAGCAGCCCACCCCCGGCTAGCGGGAGGGCCTACGAGCAGTACTTC; CDR3aa: CASSPPPASGRAYEQYF
len: 12; j_gene: TRBJ1-1; abundance: -; d_gene: -; v_gene: TRBV29-1; CDR3nt: TGCAGCGTCCACAGGAAAAACACTGAGGCTTTCTTT; CDR3aa: CSVHRKNTEAFF
len: 12; j_gene: TRBJ1-2; abundance: -; d_gene: -; v_gene: TRBV6-5; CDR3nt: TGTGCCAGCAGACACCTCGAGACTGTGGAAACCTTC; CDR3aa: CASRHLETVETF
len: 15; j_gene: TRBJ2-1; abundance: -; d_gene: TRBD1; v_gene: TRBV7-3; CDR3nt: TGTGCCAGCAGCAGGGGACAGGGCTTTTACAATGAGCAGTTCTTC; CDR3aa: CASSRGQGFYNEQFF
len: 12; j_gene: TRBJ1-2; abundance: -; d_gene: -; v_gene: TRBV28; CDR3nt: TGTGCCAGCCGGGGGGTCTACTATGGCTACACCTTC; CDR3aa: CASRGVYYGYTF
len: 15; j_gene: TRBJ1-2; abundance: -; d_gene: TRBD1; v_gene: TRBV28; CDR3nt: TGTGCCAGCAGTTACCGGGACAGAACTCTCTATGGCTACACCTTC; CDR3aa: CASSYRDRTLYGYTF
len: 16; j_gene: TRBJ2-1; abundance: -; d_gene: -; v_gene: TRBV18; CDR3nt: TGTGCCAGCTCACCCGCGGGGTTCAGCTCCTACAATGAGCAGTTCTTC; CDR3aa: CASSPAGFSSYNEQFF
len: 14; j_gene: TRBJ2-3; abundance: -; d_gene: -; v_gene: TRBV5-4; CDR3nt: TGTGCCAGCAGCATGTCGGGAGCCACAGATACGCAGTATTTT; CDR3aa: CASSMSGATDTQYF
len: 14; j_gene: TRBJ2-2; abundance: -; d_gene: -; v_gene: TRBV19; CDR3nt: TGTGCCAGTAGTATAGGTCTAGCTTCCGGGGAGCTGTTTTTT; CDR3aa: CASSIGLASGELFF
len: 13; j_gene: TRBJ2-3; abundance: -; d_gene: -; v_gene: TRBV7-9; CDR3nt: TGTGCCAGCAGCCTGACACAGACAGATACGCAGTATTTT; CDR3aa: CASSLTQTDTQYF
len: 13; j_gene: TRBJ1-3; abundance: -; d_gene: -; v_gene: TRBV2; CDR3nt: TGTGCCACGAAAGGGGGCTCTGGAAACACCATATATTTT; CDR3aa: CATKGGSGNTIYF
len: 14; j_gene: TRBJ1-6; abundance: -; d_gene: -; v_gene: TRBV7-9; CDR3nt: TGTGCCAGCAGCTTCGGAAACAGTAATTCACCCCTCCACTTT; CDR3aa: CASSFGNSNSPLHF
len: 15; j_gene: TRBJ2-7; abundance: -; d_gene: TRBD2; v_gene: TRBV6-5; CDR3nt: TGTGCCAGCAGTTTCGGGGGGACCGGGTCCTACGAGCAGTACTTC; CDR3aa: CASSFGGTGSYEQYF
len: 16; j_gene: TRBJ1-6; abundance: -; d_gene: TRBD1; v_gene: TRBV9; CDR3nt: TGTGCCAGCAACCAGGGGACAGGGCAAGGGGGGACACCCCTCCACTTT; CDR3aa: CASNQGTGQGGTPLHF
len: 14; j_gene: TRBJ1-5; abundance: -; d_gene: TRBD1; v_gene: TRBV28; CDR3nt: TGTGCCAGCAGTCATGACAGGGGAGTTCAGCCCCAGCATTTT; CDR3aa: CASSHDRGVQPQHF
len: 13; j_gene: TRBJ2-7; abundance: -; d_gene: -; v_gene: TRBV29-1; CDR3nt: TGCAGCGTTGCCCAGGACATCTCCTACGAGCAGTACTTC; CDR3aa: CSVAQDISYEQYF
len: 15; j_gene: TRBJ2-3; abundance: -; d_gene: -; v_gene: TRBV5-8; CDR3nt: TGTGCCAGCAGATCTCGACAGTATAGCACAGATACGCAGTATTTT; CDR3aa: CASRSRQYSTDTQYF
len: 13; j_gene: TRBJ2-5; abundance: -; d_gene: -; v_gene: TRBV19; CDR3nt: TGTGCCAGTAGTATTTCAGGGTGGGAGACCCAGTACTTC; CDR3aa: CASSISGWETQYF
len: 15; j_gene: TRBJ2-7; abundance: once; d_gene: -; v_gene: TRBV30; CDR3nt: TGTGCTTCGGGAGACCCTGAATTTAGCTCCTACGAGCAGTACTTC; CDR3aa: CASGDPEFSSYEQYF
len: 17; j_gene: TRBJ1-5; abundance: -; d_gene: TRBD1; v_gene: TRBV10-3; CDR3nt: TGTGCCATCAGCCCCGGGACAGGGGGCGGAGGAGGTCAGCCCCAGCATTTT; CDR3aa: CAISPGTGGGGGQPQHF
len: 17; j_gene: TRBJ2-1; abundance: -; d_gene: TRBD2; v_gene: TRBV5-4; CDR3nt: TGTGCCAGCAGCTTGGGTTGGACTAGCGGGGGGGCGAATGAGCAGTTCTTC; CDR3aa: CASSLGWTSGGANEQFF
len: 10; j_gene: TRBJ1-1; abundance: -; d_gene: -; v_gene: TRBV20-1; CDR3nt: TGCAGTGGCGGGAGCTTTGAAGCTTTCTTT; CDR3aa: CSGGSFEAFF
len: 14; j_gene: TRBJ2-3; abundance: -; d_gene: -; v_gene: TRBV11-3; CDR3nt: TGTGCCAGCAGCTTGAGGAGGGGCACAGATACGCAGTATTTT; CDR3aa: CASSLRRGTDTQYF
len: 16; j_gene: TRBJ2-1; abundance: -; d_gene: TRBD2; v_gene: TRBV29-1; CDR3nt: TGCAGCGTTGAAGGGACTAGCGGGAGCTCCTACAATGAGCAGTTCTTC; CDR3aa: CSVEGTSGSSYNEQFF
len: 15; j_gene: TRBJ1-1; abundance: -; d_gene: TRBD1; v_gene: TRBV6-1; CDR3nt: TGTGCCAGCAGCCCACAGGGGGCTCTGGACACTGAAGCTTTCTTT; CDR3aa: CASSPQGALDTEAFF
len: 17; j_gene: TRBJ2-3; abundance: -; d_gene: TRBD2; v_gene: TRBV4-3; CDR3nt: TGCGCCAGCAGCCAAGAAACAGCGGGGTGGAGCACAGATACGCAGTATTTT; CDR3aa: CASSQETAGWSTDTQYF
len: 15; j_gene: TRBJ2-7; abundance: -; d_gene: -; v_gene: TRBV6-5; CDR3nt: TGTGCCAGCAGTTACGGAGTGTCCGTCCCCTACGAGCAGTACTTC; CDR3aa: CASSYGVSVPYEQYF
len: 17; j_gene: TRBJ1-2; abundance: few; d_gene: TRBD1; v_gene: TRBV30; CDR3nt: TGTGCCTGGCGAGTTTTAACCGGGACAGGGGTTAACTATGGCTACACCTTC; CDR3aa: CAWRVLTGTGVNYGYTF
len: 14; j_gene: TRBJ1-2; abundance: -; d_gene: TRBD1; v_gene: TRBV7-2; CDR3nt: TGTGCCAGCAGCACCCGGACAGGGTCAGATGGCTACACCTTC; CDR3aa: CASSTRTGSDGYTF
len: 15; j_gene: TRBJ1-2; abundance: -; d_gene: -; v_gene: TRBV4-3; CDR3nt: TGCGCCAGCAGCCAGACTCCCGGGGGTTACGATGGCTACACCTTC; CDR3aa: CASSQTPGGYDGYTF
len: 14; j_gene: TRBJ2-1; abundance: -; d_gene: -; v_gene: TRBV10-3; CDR3nt: TGTGCCATCAGTGAGTCCACAGGGAACTTTGAGCAGTTCTTC; CDR3aa: CAISESTGNFEQFF
len: 15; j_gene: TRBJ1-1; abundance: -; d_gene: -; v_gene: TRBV7-6; CDR3nt: TGTGCCAGCAGCTTACACGGACACCCAGACGCTGAAGCTTTCTTT; CDR3aa: CASSLHGHPDAEAFF